The present T cell receptor beta chain was sequenced within a study of CD8 T cells in cerebrospinal fluid in Alzheimer's disease (dated by TCRdb to the early 2020s). As for the study more broadly: The study assessed CSF T cell clonal expansion with two single-cell approaches: plate-based nested PCR sequencing and droplet-based sequencing. In the droplet-based CSF analysis comparing patients with controls, 9 healthy controls (about 11,000 cells) and 9 patients with MCI or Alzheimer's disease (around 9,700 cells) were included. The CSF gene-expression analysis, which included patients with Parkinson's disease, covered a total of 20 to 25 samples. The study examined whether cerebrospinal fluid from healthy elderly individuals and from patients with neurodegenerative disease contained clonally expanded T cells.

The receptor library was made with 10x single-cell sequencing. Profiling of CSF cells was done with 10X Genomics single-cell V(D)J and 5' gene-expression libraries. CSF single-cell TCR libraries were sequenced on an Illumina NextSeq550. Regarding the original processing steps: V(D)J reads were aligned to the vdj-GRCh38 alts ensemble 2.0.0 reference and were analysed with the Cell Ranger vdj pipeline. Clonotypes were defined as cell barcodes sharing the same set of productive CDR3 nucleotide sequences. To link clonality with transcriptional profiles, clonotype information was incorporated into Seurat v3.0 gene-expression metadata. Any CSF cell with more than 1,800 genes, more than 7,500 UMIs or more than 10% mitochondrial reads was excluded. To find TCRs with known antigen specificity, CDR3-beta sequences were matched against VDJdb. The network analysis of clone sharing was performed with the R package qgraph and was limited to TCRs that had complete alpha and beta chains. Reads reprocessed by TCRdb are summarized as one entry per CDR3 protein sequence, and DNA is absent. TCRdb, not the authors, supplied the V and J calls. The table for this sample shows some 1,400 distinct CDR3 sequences. Approximately 19% of the sample is in the top ten clones.

None of the participants had acute infectious disease, and every participant was in good physical condition. Neurodegeneration in patients was confirmed using biomarkers including neurofilament, amyloid-beta and tau. Live CSF cells for droplet-based sequencing were sorted with a live/dead marker. To pellet immune cells, CSF obtained by lumbar puncture was centrifuged at 300g. Each CSF sample was examined for red blood cells, and any sample with blood contamination was excluded. CSF cells were cryopreserved by placing the cells in freezing medium, freezing the cells overnight at -80 degrees C, and then storing the cells in liquid nitrogen. Before analysis, CSF samples were kept in storage for less than six months. For CDR1 and CDR2, the germline V gene lists SGHTA and FQGNSA. The CDR3 measures 15 amino acids from cysteine to phenylalanine. Only the protein is on record. Overall study results and their limits: The overall clonality comparison included only samples with detectable clones (approximately 11 healthy, 5 MCI, 5 AD, 6 PD). The EBV-specific clones were neither the most highly expanded clones nor enriched among patients. When the data were pooled, 4 of 6 Alzheimer's patients but only 1 of 10 healthy subjects had a highly expanded clone, defined as one making up at least 3% of TCRs. A higher percentage of TCRs was made up by the largest CSF clone in patients with MCI or Alzheimer's disease than in controls. The authors cautioned that detecting EBV-specific TCRs in CSF does not establish a causal link between EBV and Alzheimer's disease.

About this clonotype: What antigen it recognizes has not been identified.

Recombination joined TRBV7-2 with TRBJ2-3. Sequencing was carried out using cerebrospinal fluid. This sequence originates from a human donor with mild cognitive impairment. The CDR3 here reads CASSLQRGSTDTQYF.